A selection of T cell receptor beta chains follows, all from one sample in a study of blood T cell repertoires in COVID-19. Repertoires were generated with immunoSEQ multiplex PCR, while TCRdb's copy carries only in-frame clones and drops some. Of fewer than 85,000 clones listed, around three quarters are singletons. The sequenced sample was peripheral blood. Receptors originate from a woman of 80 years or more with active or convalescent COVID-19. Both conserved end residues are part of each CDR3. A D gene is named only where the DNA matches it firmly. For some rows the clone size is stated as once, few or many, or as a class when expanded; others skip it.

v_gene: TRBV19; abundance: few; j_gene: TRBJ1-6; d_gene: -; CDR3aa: CASSIGTYNSPLHF; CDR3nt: TGTGCCAGTAGTATTGGGACTTATAATTCACCCCTCCACTTT
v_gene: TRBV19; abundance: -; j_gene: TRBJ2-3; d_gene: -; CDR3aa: CASSIGGRADTQYF; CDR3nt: TGTGCCAGTAGTATAGGGGGGCGGGCAGATACGCAGTATTTT
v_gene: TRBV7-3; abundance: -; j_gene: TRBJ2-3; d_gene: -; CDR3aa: CASSATLSDTQYF; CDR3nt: TGTGCCAGCAGCGCCACTCTTTCAGATACGCAGTATTTT
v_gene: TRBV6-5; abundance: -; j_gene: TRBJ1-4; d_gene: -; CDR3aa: CASSYGGWRLMRKLFF; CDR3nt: TGTGCCAGCAGTTACGGAGGGTGGAGACTAATGAGAAAACTGTTTTTT
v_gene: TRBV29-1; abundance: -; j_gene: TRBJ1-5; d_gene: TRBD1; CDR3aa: CSVVYHGTGRNQPQHF; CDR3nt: TGCAGCGTTGTCTATCATGGGACAGGAAGGAATCAGCCCCAGCATTTT
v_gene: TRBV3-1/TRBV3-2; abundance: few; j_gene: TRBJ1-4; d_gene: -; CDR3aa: CASRQESGVGEKLFF; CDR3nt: TGTGCCAGCAGACAAGAGTCGGGAGTGGGTGAAAAACTGTTTTTT
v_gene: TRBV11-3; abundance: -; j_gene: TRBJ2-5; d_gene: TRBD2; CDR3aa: CASSRGVRETQYF; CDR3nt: TGTGCCAGCAGCCGGGGGGTCCGGGAGACCCAGTACTTC
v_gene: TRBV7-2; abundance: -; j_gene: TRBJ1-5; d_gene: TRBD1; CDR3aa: CASSLTGGQPQHF; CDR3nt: TGTGCCAGCAGCCTGACAGGGGGCCAGCCCCAGCATTTT
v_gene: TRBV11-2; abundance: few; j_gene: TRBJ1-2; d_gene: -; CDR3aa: CASSLAGLNYGYTF; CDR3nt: TGTGCCAGCAGCTTAGCAGGACTGAACTATGGCTACACCTTC
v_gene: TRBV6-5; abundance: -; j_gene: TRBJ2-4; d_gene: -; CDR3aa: CASSYNPQEGNIQYF; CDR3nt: TGTGCCAGCAGTTATAACCCACAGGAAGGAAACATTCAGTACTTC
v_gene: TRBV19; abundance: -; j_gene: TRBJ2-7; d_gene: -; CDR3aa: CASSVTGFYEQYF; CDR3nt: TGTGCCAGTAGTGTCACAGGGTTCTACGAGCAGTACTTC
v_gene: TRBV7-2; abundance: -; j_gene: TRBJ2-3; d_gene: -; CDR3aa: CASSFRGPSTDTQYF; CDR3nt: TGTGCCAGCAGCTTCAGGGGCCCTAGCACAGATACGCAGTATTTT
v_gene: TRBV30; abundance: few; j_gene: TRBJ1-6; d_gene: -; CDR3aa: CAWRPRVDSPLHF; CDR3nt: TGTGCCTGGCGGCCCAGGGTTGATTCACCCCTCCACTTT
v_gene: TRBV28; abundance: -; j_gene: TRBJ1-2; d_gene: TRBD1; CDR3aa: CAIQQGGYGYTF; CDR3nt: TGTGCCATTCAGCAGGGGGGTTATGGCTACACCTTC
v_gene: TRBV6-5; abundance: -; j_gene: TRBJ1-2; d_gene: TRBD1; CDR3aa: CASSYGGGDYGYTF; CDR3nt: TGTGCCAGCAGTTACGGAGGGGGCGACTATGGCTACACCTTC
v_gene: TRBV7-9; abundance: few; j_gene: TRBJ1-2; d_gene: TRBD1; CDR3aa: CASSSQGNGYTF; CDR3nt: TGTGCCAGCAGCTCACAGGGGAATGGCTACACCTTC
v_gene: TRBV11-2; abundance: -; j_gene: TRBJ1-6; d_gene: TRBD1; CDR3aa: CASSYDRGFGYNSPLHF; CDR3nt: TGTGCCAGCAGCTATGACAGGGGATTCGGCTATAATTCACCCCTCCACTTT
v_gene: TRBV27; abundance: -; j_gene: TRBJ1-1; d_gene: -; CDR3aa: CASRWGFDTEAFF; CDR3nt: TGTGCCAGCAGGTGGGGCTTCGACACTGAAGCTTTCTTT
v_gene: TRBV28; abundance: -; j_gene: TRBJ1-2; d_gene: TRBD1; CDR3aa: CASSPHSDRARGYTF; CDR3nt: TGTGCCAGCAGCCCTCATAGTGACAGGGCCCGAGGCTACACCTTC
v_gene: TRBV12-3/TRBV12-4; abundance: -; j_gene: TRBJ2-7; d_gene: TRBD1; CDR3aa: CASSRQGGYEQYF; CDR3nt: TGTGCCAGCAGCCGACAGGGTGGATACGAGCAGTACTTC
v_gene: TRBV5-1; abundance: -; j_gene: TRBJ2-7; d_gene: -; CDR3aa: CASTPTSGYEQYF; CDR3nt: TGCGCCAGCACCCCGACATCCGGCTACGAGCAGTACTTC
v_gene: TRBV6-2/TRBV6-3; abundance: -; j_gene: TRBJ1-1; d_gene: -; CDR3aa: CASSPTGNTEAFF; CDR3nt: TGTGCCAGCAGTCCCACAGGGAACACTGAAGCTTTCTTT
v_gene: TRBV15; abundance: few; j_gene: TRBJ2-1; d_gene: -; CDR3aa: CATSRDWVLGRAEYNEQFF; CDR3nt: TGTGCCACCAGCAGAGACTGGGTTCTCGGCAGGGCCGAATACAATGAGCAGTTCTTC
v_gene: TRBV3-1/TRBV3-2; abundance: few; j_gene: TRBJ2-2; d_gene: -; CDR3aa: CASSQAAGGGELFF; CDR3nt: TGTGCCAGCAGCCAAGCAGCTGGCGGCGGGGAGCTGTTTTTT
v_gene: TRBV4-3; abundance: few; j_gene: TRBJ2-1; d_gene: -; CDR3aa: CASSQDTGTGTREFF; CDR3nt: TGCGCCAGCAGCCAAGATACTGGAACAGGGACAAGGGAGTTCTTC
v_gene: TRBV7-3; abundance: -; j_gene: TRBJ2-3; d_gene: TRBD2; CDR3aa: CASSFGVAGGPEYF; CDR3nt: TGTGCCAGCAGCTTTGGGGTAGCGGGGGGCCCGGAGTATTTT
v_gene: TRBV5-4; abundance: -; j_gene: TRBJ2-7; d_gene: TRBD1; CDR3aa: CASSLVGQGAYEQYF; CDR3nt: TGTGCCAGCAGCTTGGTGGGACAGGGGGCTTACGAGCAGTACTTC
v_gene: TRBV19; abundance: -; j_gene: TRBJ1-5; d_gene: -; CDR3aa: CASSIGGRTGNQPQHF; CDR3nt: TGTGCCAGTAGTATTGGGGGCCGGACGGGCAATCAGCCCCAGCATTTT
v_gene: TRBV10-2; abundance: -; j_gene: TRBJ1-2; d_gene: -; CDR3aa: CASTSGDLYGYTF; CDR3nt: TGCGCCAGCACTTCGGGGGACTTGTATGGCTACACCTTC
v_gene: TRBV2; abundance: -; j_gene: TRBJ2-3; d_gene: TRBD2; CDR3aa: CASSENQAGASDTQYF; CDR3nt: TGTGCCAGCAGTGAAAACCAAGCGGGGGCCTCAGATACGCAGTATTTT
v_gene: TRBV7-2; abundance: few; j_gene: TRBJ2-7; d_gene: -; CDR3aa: CASSNLDSSYEQYF; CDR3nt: TGTGCCAGCAGCAACCTTGACAGCTCCTACGAGCAGTACTTC
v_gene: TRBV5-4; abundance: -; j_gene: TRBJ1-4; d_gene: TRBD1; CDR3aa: CASSWDRGEKLFF; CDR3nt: TGTGCCAGCAGCTGGGACAGGGGCGAAAAACTGTTTTTT
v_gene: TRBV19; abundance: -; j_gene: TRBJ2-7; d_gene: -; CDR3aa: CASSGSWSHRYEQYF; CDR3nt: TGTGCCAGTAGTGGATCCTGGAGTCACAGGTACGAGCAGTACTTC
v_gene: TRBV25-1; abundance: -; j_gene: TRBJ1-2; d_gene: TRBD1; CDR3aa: CASSETGGGGDGYTF; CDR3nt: TGTGCCAGCAGTGAGACAGGGGGCGGCGGCGATGGCTACACCTTC
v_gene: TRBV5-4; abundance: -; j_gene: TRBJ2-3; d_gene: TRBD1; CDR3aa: CASSEGQGAYTQYF; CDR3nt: TGTGCCAGCAGCGAGGGACAGGGGGCGTATACGCAGTATTTT
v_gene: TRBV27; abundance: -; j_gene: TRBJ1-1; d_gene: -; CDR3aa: CASSLQGSGTEAFF; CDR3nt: TGTGCCAGCAGTTTACAGGGATCGGGCACTGAAGCTTTCTTT
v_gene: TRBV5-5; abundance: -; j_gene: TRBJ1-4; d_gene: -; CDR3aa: CASSLAARDEKLFF; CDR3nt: TGTGCCAGCAGCTTGGCTGCCAGGGATGAAAAACTGTTTTTT
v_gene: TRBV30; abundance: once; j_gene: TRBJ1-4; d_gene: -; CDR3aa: CAWSIRGQGIPLGLFF; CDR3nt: TGTGCCTGGAGTATAAGGGGCCAGGGGATCCCCCTGGGACTGTTTTTT
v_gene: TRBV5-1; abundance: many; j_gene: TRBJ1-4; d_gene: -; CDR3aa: CASGPAGEGGEKLFF; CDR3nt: TGCGCCAGCGGCCCGGCGGGGGAAGGAGGTGAAAAACTGTTTTTT
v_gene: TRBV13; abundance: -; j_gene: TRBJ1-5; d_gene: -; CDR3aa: CASSLSERGINQPQHF; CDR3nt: TGTGCCAGCAGCTTATCTGAACGGGGGATAAATCAGCCCCAGCATTTT
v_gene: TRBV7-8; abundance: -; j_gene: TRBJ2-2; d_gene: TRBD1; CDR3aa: CASSQGGQGNTGELFF; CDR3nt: TGTGCCAGCAGCCAGGGGGGACAGGGGAACACCGGGGAGCTGTTTTTT
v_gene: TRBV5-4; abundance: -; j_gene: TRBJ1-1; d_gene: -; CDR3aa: CASSLQGMNTEAFF; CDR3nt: TGTGCCAGCAGCTTGCAGGGGATGAACACTGAAGCTTTCTTT
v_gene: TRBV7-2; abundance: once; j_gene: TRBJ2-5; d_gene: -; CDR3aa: CASSQERQETQYF; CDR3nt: TGTGCCAGCAGCCAAGAGCGGCAAGAGACCCAGTACTTC
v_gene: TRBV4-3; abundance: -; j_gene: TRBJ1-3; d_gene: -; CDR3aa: CASSQGVTGNPSGNTIYF; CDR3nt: TGCGCCAGCAGCCAAGGGGTAACAGGGAACCCCTCTGGAAACACCATATATTTT
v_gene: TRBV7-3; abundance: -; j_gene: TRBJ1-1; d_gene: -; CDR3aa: CASSFLFMSEAFF; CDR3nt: TGTGCCAGCAGCTTTTTGTTTATGAGTGAAGCTTTCTTT